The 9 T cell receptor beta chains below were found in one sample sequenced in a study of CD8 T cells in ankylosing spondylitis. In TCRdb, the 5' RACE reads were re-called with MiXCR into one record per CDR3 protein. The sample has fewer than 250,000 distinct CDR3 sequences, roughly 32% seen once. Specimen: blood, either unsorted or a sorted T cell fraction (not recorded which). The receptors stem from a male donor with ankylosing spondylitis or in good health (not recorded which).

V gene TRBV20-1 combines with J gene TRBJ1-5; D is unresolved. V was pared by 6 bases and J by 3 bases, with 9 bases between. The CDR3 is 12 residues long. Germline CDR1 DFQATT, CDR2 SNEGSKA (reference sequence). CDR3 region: CSAAGYNQPQHF. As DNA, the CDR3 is TGCAGTGCGGCGGGCTACAATCAGCCCCAGCATTTT.

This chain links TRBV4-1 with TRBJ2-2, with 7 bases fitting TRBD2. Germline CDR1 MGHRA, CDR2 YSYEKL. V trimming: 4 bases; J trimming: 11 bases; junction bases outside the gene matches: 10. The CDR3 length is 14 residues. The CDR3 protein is CASSPPIGTKELFF. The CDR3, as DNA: TGCGCCAGCAGCCCCCCTATAGGGACTAAAGAGCTGTTTTTT.

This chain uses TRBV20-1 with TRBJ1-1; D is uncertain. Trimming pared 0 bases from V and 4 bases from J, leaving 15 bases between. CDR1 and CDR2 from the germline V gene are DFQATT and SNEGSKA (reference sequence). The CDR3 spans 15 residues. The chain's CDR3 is CSARDFGESSTEAFF. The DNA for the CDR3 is TGCAGTGCTAGAGATTTCGGGGAGAGTAGCACTGAAGCTTTCTTT.

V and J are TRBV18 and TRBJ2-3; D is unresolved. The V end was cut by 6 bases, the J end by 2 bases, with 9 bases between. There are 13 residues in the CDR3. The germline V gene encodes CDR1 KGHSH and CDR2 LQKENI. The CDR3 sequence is CASSRSHTDTQYF. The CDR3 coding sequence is TGTGCCAGCTCGCGAAGCCACACAGATACGCAGTATTTT.

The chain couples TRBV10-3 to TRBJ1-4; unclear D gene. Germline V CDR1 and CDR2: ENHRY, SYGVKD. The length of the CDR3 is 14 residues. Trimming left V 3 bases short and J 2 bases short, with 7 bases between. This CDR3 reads CAISDTSTNEKLFF. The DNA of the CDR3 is TGTGCCATCAGTGATACGAGCACTAATGAAAAACTGTTTTTT.

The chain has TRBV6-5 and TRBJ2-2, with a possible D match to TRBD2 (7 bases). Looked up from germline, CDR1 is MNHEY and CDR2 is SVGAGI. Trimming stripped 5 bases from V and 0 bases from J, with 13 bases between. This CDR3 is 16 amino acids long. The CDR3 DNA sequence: TGTGCCAGCAGTCACCGGGGGGCCCCGAACACCGGGGAGCTGTTTTTT. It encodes CASSHRGAPNTGELFF.

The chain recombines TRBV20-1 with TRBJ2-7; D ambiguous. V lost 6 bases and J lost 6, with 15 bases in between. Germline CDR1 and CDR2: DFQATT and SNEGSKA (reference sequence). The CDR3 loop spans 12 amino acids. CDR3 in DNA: TGCAGTGCCGCCCCTTCGCCAGCCGAGCAGTACTTC. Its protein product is CSAAPSPAEQYF.

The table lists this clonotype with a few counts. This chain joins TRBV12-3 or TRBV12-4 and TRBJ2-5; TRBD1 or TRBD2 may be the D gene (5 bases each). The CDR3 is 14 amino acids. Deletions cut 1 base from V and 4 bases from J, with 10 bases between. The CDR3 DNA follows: TGTGCCAGCAGTTTAGATGGGGGTGGAGAGACCCAGTACTTC. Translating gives CASSLDGGGETQYF.

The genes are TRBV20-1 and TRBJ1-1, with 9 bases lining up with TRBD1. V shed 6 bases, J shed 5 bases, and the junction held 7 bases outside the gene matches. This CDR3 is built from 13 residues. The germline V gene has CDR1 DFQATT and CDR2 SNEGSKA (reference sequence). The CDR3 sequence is CSAPQGAGTEAFF. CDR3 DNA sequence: TGCAGTGCACCACAGGGGGCAGGGACTGAAGCTTTCTTT.